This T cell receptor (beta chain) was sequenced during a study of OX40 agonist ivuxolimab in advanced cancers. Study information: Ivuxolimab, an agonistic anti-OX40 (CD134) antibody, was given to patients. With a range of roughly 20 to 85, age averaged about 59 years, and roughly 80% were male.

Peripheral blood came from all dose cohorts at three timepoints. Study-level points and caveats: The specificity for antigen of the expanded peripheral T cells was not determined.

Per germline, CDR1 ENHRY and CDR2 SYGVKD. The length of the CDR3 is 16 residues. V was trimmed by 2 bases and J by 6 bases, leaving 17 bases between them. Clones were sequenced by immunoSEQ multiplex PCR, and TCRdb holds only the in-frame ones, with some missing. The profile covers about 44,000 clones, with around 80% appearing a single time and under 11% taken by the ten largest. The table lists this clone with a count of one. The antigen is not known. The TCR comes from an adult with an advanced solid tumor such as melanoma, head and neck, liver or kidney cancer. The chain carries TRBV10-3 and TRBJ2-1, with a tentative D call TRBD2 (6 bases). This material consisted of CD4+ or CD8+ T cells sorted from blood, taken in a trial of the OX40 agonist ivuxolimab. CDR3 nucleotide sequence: TGTGCCATCAGTGAGGTTGCTAGCGTCGGGATCAATGAGCAGTTCTTC. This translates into CAISEVASVGINEQFF.